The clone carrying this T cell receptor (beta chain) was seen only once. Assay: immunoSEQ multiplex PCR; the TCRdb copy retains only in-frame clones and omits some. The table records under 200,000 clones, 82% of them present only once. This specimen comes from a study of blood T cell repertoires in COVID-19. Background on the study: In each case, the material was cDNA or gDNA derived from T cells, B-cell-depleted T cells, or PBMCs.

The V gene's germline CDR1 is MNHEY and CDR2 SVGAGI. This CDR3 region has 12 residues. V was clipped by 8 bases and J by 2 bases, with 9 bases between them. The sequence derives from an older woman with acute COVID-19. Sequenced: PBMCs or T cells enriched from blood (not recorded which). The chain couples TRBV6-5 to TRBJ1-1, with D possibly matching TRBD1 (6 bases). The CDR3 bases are TGTGCCAGCGGGACACCTAACACTGAAGCTTTCTTT. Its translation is CASGTPNTEAFF.